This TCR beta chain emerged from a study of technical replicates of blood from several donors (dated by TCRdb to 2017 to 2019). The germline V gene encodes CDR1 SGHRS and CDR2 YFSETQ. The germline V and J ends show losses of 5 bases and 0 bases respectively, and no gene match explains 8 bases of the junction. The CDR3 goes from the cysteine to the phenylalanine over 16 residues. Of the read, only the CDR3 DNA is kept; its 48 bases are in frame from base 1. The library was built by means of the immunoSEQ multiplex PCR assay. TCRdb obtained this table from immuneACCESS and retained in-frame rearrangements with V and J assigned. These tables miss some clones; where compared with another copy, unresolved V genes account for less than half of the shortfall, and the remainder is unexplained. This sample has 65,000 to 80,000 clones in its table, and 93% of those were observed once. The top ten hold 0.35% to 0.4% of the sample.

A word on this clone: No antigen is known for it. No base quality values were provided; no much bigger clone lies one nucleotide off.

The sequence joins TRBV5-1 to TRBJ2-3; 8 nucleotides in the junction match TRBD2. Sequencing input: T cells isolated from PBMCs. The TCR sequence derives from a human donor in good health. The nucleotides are TGCGCCAGCAGTCCGAGGACTAGCTCTAGCACAGATACGCAGTATTTT. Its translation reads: CASSPRTSSSTDTQYF.